This TCR beta chain was retrieved from a study of T-cell memory formation after mild COVID-19. Study details: In these data, TCR clusters were largely donor specific. Findings of the study overall: The study detected some responding clones in pre-infection memory, suggesting cross-reactive memory joined. The main location of contracting CD4+ clones was CM and EM, and that of contracting CD8+ clones was EMRA.

The authors produced TCR alpha and TCR beta cDNA libraries with sample barcodes and UMIs by 5'RACE using constant-segment primers. MiXCR was run by TCRdb on the 5' RACE reads, yielding one entry per CDR3 protein. The sample yields fewer than 200,000 distinct CDR3 sequences, approximately 17% seen once. Concerning this clonotype itself: The antigen is unknown.

Sequencing input: PBMCs or a T cell subset sorted from them (not recorded which). The source of this sequence is a man between 18 and 29 years old who had mild COVID-19 (a few samples of this study predate the infection). Cell type and time point are not known.

The DNA for the CDR3 is TGCGCCAGCAGCCACCCCCGGGGGCGGAAGAACACCGGGGAGCTGTTTTTT. Residues: CASSHPRGRKNTGELFF. The chain joins TRBV4-1 to TRBJ2-2; TRBD1 or TRBD2 may be the D gene (6 bases each). V lost 3 bases and J lost 1, with 15 bases in between. The CDR3 totals 17 residues. The germline gives CDR1 MGHRA, CDR2 YSYEKL.